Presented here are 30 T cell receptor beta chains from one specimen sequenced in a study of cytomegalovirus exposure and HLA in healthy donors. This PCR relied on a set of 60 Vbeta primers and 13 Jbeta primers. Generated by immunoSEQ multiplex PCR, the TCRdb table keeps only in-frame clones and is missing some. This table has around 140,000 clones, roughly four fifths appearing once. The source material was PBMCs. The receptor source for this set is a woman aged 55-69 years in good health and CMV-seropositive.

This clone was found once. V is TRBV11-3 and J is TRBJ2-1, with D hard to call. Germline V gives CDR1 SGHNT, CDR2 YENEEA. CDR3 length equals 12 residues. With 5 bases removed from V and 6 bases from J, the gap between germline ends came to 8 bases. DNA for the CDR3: TGTGCCAGCAGCCGCGCGATCAATGAGCAGTTCTTC. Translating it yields CASSRAINEQFF.

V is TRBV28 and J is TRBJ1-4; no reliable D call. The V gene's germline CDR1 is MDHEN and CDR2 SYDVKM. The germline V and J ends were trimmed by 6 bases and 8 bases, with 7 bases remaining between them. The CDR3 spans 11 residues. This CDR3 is CASRAGEKLFF. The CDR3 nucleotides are TGTGCCAGCAGAGCGGGCGAAAAACTGTTTTTT.

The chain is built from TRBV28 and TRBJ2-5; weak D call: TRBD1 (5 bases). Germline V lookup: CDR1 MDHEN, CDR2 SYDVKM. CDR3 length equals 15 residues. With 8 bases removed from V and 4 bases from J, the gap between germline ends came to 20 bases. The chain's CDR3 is CASSDGQGFGETQYF. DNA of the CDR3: TGTGCCAGCTCCGATGGTCAGGGCTTCGGAGAGACCCAGTACTTC.

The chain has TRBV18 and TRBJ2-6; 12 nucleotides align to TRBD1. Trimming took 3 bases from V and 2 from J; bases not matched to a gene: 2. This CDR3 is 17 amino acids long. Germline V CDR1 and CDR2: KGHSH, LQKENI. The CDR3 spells CASSPWDRGPGANVLTF. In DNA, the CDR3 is TGTGCCAGCTCACCCTGGGACAGGGGGCCTGGGGCCAACGTCCTGACTTTC.

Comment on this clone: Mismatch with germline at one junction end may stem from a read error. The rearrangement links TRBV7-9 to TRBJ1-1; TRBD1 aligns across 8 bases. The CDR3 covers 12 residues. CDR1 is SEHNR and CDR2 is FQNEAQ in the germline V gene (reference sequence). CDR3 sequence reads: CSSSPGDRGAFF. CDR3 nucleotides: TGTTCCAGCAGCCCAGGAGACAGGGGTGCTTTCTTT.

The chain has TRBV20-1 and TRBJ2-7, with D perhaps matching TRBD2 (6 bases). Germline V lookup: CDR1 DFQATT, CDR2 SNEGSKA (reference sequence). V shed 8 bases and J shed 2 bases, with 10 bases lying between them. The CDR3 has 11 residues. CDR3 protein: CSLASAYEQYF. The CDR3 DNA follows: TGCAGTCTAGCGTCCGCCTACGAGCAGTACTTC.

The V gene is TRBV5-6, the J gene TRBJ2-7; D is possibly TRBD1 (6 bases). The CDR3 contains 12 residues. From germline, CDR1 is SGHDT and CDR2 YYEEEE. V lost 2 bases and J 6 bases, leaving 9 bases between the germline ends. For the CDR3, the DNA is TGTGCCAGCAGCTTTGCAGGGGTCGAGCAGTACTTC. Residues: CASSFAGVEQYF.

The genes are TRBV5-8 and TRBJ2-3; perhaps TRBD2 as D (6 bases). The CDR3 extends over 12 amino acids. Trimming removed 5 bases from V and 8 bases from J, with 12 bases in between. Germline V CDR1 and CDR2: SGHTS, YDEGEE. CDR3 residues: CASSPLGGTQYF. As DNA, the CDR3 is TGTGCCAGCAGTCCTCTGGGGGGTACGCAGTATTTT.

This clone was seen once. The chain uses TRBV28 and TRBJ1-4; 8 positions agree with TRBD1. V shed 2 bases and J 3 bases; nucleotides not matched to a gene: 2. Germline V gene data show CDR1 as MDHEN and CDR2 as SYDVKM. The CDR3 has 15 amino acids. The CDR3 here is CASSLQGASNEKLFF. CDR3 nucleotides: TGTGCCAGCAGTTTACAGGGGGCTTCTAATGAAAAACTGTTTTTT.

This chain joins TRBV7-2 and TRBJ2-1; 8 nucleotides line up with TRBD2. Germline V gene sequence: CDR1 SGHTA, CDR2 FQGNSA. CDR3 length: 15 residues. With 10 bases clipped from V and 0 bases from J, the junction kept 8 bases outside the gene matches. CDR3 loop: CATNPSGSSYNEQFF. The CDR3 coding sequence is TGTGCCACCAACCCCAGCGGGAGCTCCTACAATGAGCAGTTCTTC.

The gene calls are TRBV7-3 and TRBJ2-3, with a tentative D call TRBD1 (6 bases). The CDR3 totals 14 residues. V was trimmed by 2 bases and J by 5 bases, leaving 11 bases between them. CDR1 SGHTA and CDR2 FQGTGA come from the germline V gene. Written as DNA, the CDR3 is TGTGCCAGCAGCTTAGCTGGGGGCAGAGATACGCAGTATTTT. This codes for CASSLAGGRDTQYF. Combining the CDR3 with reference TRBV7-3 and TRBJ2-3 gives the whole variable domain GAGVSQTPSNKVTEKGKYVELRCDPISGHTALYWYRQSLGQGPEFLIYFQGTGAADDSGLPNDRFFAVRPEGSVSTLKIQRTERGDSAVYLCASSLAGGRDTQYFGPGTRLTVL.

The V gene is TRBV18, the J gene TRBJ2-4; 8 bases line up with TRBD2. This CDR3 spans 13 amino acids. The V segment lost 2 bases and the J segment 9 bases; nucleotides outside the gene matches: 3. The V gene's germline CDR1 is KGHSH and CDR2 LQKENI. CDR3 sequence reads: CASSPAREGIQYF. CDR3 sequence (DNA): TGTGCCAGCTCACCAGCCCGGGAGGGCATTCAGTACTTC.

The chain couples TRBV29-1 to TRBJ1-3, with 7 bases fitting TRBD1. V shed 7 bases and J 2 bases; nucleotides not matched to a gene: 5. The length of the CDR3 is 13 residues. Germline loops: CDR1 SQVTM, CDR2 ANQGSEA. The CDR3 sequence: CSARTGAGNTIYF. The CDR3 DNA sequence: TGCAGCGCTCGGACAGGCGCTGGAAACACCATATATTTT.

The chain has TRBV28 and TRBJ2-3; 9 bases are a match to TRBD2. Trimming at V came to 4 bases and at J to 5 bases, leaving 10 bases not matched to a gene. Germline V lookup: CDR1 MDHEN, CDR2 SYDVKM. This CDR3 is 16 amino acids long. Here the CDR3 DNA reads TGTGCCAGCAGTTCCTACCTAGCGGGATCGGTAGATACGCAGTATTTT. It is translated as CASSSYLAGSVDTQYF. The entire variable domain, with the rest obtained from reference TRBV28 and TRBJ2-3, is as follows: DVKVTQSSRYLVKRTGEKVFLECVQDMDHENMFWYRQDPGLGLRLIYFSYDVKMKEKGDIPEGYSVSREKKERFSLILESASTNQTSMYLCASSSYLAGSVDTQYFGPGTRLTVL.

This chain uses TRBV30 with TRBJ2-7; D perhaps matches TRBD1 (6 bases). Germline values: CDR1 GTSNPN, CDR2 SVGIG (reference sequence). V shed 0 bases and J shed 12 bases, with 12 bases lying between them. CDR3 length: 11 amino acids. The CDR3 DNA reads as TGTGCCTGGAGTGTACAGGGTAGCGTGTACTTC. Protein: CAWSVQGSVYF.

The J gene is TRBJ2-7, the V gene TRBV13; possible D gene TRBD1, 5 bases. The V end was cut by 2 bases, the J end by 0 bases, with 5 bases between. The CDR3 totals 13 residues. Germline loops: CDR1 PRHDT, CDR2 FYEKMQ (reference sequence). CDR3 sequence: CASSLRGSYEQYF. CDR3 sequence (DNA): TGTGCCAGCAGCTTAAGGGGCTCCTACGAGCAGTACTTC.

This chain's CDR3 is CASSPQAGPYEQYF. DNA of the CDR3: TGCGCCAGCAGCCCCCAAGCGGGGCCTTACGAGCAGTACTTC. The chain is built from TRBV4-1 and TRBJ2-7; TRBD2 agrees at 7 bases. Per germline, CDR1 MGHRA and CDR2 YSYEKL. The V gene end was trimmed by 4 bases and the J gene end by 4 bases; junction bases not matched to a gene: 7. The CDR3 extends over 14 amino acids.

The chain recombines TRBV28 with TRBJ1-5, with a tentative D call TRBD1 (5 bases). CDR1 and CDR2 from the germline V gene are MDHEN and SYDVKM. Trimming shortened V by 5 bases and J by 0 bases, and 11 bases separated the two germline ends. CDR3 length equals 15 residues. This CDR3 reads CASSPAGHSNQPQHF. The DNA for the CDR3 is TGTGCCAGCAGTCCCGCGGGGCATAGCAATCAGCCCCAGCATTTT.

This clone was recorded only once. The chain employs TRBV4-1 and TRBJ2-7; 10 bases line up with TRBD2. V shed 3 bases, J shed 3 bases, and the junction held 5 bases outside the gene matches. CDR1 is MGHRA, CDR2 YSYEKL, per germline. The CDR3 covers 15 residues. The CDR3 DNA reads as TGCGCCAGCAGCCATGTACTAGCGGGAAACTACGAGCAGTACTTC. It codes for CASSHVLAGNYEQYF.

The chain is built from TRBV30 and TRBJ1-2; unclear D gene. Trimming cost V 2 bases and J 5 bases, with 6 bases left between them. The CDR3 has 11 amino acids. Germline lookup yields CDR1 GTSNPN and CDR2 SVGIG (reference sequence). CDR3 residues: CAWSFGYGYTF. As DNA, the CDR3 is TGTGCCTGGAGTTTCGGGTATGGCTACACCTTC.

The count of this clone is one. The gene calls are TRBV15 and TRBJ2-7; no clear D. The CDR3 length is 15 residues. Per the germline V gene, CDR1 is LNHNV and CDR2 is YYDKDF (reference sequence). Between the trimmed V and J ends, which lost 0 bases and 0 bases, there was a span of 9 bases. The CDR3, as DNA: TGTGCCACCAGCAGAGATATGACTGGCTCCTACGAGCAGTACTTC. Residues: CATSRDMTGSYEQYF.

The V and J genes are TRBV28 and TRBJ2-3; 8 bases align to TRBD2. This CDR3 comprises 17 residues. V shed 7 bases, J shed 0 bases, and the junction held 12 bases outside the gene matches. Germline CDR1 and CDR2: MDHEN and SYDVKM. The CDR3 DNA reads TGTGCCAGCAAATTGGGCGGGAGGCCGCCAAGCACAGATACGCAGTATTTT. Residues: CASKLGGRPPSTDTQYF.

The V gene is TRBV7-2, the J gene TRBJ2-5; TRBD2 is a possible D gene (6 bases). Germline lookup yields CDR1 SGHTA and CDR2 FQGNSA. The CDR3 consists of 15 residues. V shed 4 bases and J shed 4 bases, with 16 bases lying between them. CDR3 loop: CASSSRSGTGETQYF. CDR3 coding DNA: TGTGCCAGCAGCTCTCGATCCGGGACTGGAGAGACCCAGTACTTC.

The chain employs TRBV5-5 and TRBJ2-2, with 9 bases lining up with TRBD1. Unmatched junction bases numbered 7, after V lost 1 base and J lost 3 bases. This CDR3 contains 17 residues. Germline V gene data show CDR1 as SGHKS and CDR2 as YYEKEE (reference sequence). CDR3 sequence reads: CASSLILQGAYTGELFF. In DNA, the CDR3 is TGTGCCAGCAGCTTGATCTTACAGGGGGCATACACCGGGGAGCTGTTTTTT.

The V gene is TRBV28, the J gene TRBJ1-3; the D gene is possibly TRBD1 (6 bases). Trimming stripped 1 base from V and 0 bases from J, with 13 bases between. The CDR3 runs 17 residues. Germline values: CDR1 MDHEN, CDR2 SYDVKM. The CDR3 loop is CASSLLRTARSGNTIYF. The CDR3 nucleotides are TGTGCCAGCAGTTTATTGCGGACAGCCCGCTCTGGAAACACCATATATTTT.

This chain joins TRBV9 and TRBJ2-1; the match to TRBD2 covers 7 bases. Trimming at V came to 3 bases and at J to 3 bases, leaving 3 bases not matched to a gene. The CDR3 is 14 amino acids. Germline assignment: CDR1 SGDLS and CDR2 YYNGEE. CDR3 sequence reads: CASSASGIYNEQFF. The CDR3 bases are TGTGCCAGCAGCGCGAGCGGGATCTACAATGAGCAGTTCTTC. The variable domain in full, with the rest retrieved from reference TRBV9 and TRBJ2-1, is DSGVTQTPKHLITATGQRVTLRCSPRSGDLSVYWYQQSLDQGLQFLIQYYNGEERAKGNILERFSAQQFPDLHSELNLSSLELGDSALYFCASSASGIYNEQFFGPGTRLTVL.

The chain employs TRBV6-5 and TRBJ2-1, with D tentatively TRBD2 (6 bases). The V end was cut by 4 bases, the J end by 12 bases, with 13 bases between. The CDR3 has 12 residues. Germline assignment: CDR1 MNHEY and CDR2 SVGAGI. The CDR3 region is CASSWPGGMQFF. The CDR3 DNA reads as TGTGCCAGCAGTTGGCCCGGAGGGATGCAGTTCTTC.

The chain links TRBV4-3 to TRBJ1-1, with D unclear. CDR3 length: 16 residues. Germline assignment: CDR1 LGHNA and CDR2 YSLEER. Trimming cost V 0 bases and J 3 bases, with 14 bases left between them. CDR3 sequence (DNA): TGCGCCAGCAGCCAAGATGCAGGAGGGCCGTACACTGAAGCTTTCTTT. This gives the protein CASSQDAGGPYTEAFF.

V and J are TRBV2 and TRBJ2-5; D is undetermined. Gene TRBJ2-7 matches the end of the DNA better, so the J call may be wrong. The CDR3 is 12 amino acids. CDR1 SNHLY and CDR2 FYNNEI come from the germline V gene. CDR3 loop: CASSASPYEQYF. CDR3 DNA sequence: TGTGCCAGCAGCGCGTCACCCTACGAGCAGTACTTC.

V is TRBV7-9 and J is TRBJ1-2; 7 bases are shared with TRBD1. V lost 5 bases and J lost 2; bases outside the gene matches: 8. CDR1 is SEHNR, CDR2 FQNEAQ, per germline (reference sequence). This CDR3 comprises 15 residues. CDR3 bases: TGTGCCAGCAGCCCCCCGGGACAGACGAACTATGGCTACACCTTC. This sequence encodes CASSPPGQTNYGYTF.